These 31 T cell receptor beta chains originate from one sample sequenced in a study of T cell responses to AZD1222 COVID-19 vaccine. TCRdb keeps only in-frame clones here, not all; method: immunoSEQ multiplex PCR. The table lists more than 85,000 clones, around 87% of them singletons, with about 4.6% in the top ten. This specimen consisted of peripheral blood, obtained 28 days after the second AZD1222 dose. The receptors here all came from an adult who received the AZD1222 COVID-19 vaccine.

The chain couples TRBV7-8 to TRBJ1-5; 10 nucleotides align to TRBD1. CDR3 length: 14 amino acids. V was pared by 4 bases and J by 6 bases, with 3 bases of the junction left unmatched. CDR1 SGHVS and CDR2 FQNEAQ come from the germline V gene. CDR3 region: CASSSGTGVQPQHF. The CDR3 nucleotides read TGTGCCAGCAGCTCGGGGACAGGGGTTCAGCCCCAGCATTTT.

V and J are TRBV7-2 and TRBJ2-3; D remains unclear. V lost 5 bases to trimming and J lost 6 bases, with 15 bases between them. This CDR3 has 14 residues. Germline V gene data show CDR1 as SGHTA and CDR2 as FQGNSA. The CDR3 DNA sequence: TGTGCCAGCAGCCCTGGGTTGGCACCGGATACGCAGTATTTT. Translated, it gives CASSPGLAPDTQYF.

This chain uses TRBV7-8 with TRBJ1-1; D is undetermined. CDR3 length: 16 amino acids. Trimming removed 1 base from V and 3 bases from J, with 15 bases in between. CDR1 is SGHVS and CDR2 is FQNEAQ in the germline V gene. The DNA for the CDR3 is TGTGCCAGCAGCTTAGGTGTCATTAGATGGGACACTGAAGCTTTCTTT. Protein sequence: CASSLGVIRWDTEAFF.

The chain combines TRBV24-1 with TRBJ1-4, with no clear D. CDR1 is KGHDR, CDR2 SFDVKD, per germline. This CDR3 comprises 15 residues. With 6 bases removed from V and 8 bases from J, the gap between germline ends came to 18 bases. The CDR3 region is CATSRRTSPGEKLFF. The CDR3 DNA reads as TGTGCCACCAGTAGAAGGACCTCACCTGGCGAAAAACTGTTTTTT.

The gene calls are TRBV5-8 and TRBJ1-2; D unclear. The CDR3 length is 12 residues. The germline CDR1 and CDR2 sequences are SGHTS and YDEGEE. Trimming stripped 4 bases from V and 4 bases from J, with 8 bases between. The CDR3 spells CASSEQSYGYTF. CDR3 in DNA: TGTGCCAGCAGCGAGCAGAGCTATGGCTACACCTTC.

V usage is TRBV29-1 and J usage is TRBJ2-2; D gene unclear. Per germline, CDR1 SQVTM and CDR2 ANQGSEA. This CDR3 contains 15 residues. Trimming removed 0 bases at V and 5 bases at J, with 13 bases between. The chain's CDR3 is CSVEDRSSSTGELFF. CDR3 DNA: TGCAGCGTTGAAGATCGGAGTAGCTCGACCGGGGAGCTGTTTTTT.

The rearrangement joins TRBV29-1 to TRBJ1-3; TRBD1 aligns across 10 bases. The CDR3 loop spans 16 amino acids. J lost 5 bases, V lost 2 bases, and 9 bases had no gene match. Germline lookup yields CDR1 SQVTM and CDR2 ANQGSEA. The CDR3 region has the DNA TGCAGCGTTGAATTGCCGTCGGGACAGGGGAGAAACACCATATATTTT. Its protein is CSVELPSGQGRNTIYF. Combining the CDR3 with reference TRBV29-1 and TRBJ1-3 gives the whole variable domain SAVISQKPSRDICQRGTSLTIQCQVDSQVTMMFWYRQQPGQSLTLIATANQGSEATYESGFVIDKFPISRPNLTFSTLTVSNMSPEDSSIYLCSVELPSGQGRNTIYFGEGSWLTVV.

The V call is TRBV19, the J call TRBJ2-1; 10 positions match TRBD2. The V gene end was trimmed by 5 bases and the J gene end by 5 bases; junction bases not matched to a gene: 21. CDR1 LNHDA and CDR2 SQIVND come from the germline V gene (reference sequence). The CDR3 is made up of 20 amino acids. As DNA, the CDR3 is TGTGCCAGTAGTTCGTCGCTAGCGGGAGCCGTAATCGGTTGGCACAATGAGCAGTTCTTC. This encodes CASSSSLAGAVIGWHNEQFF.

The chain carries TRBV6-5 and TRBJ1-2; D gene unclear. Germline values: CDR1 MNHEY, CDR2 SVGAGI. The CDR3 consists of 12 residues. The V end was cut by 7 bases, the J end by 5 bases, with 11 bases between. Here the CDR3 DNA reads TGTGCCAGCACCCCTGGCGGGTATGGCTACACCTTC. This gives the protein CASTPGGYGYTF.

The chain has TRBV7-3 and TRBJ1-1; a weak D match, TRBD1 (5 bases). This CDR3 has 13 residues. V was shortened by 3 bases and J by 1 base, with 6 bases between the two germline ends. Germline loops: CDR1 SGHTA, CDR2 FQGTGA. The CDR3 is CASSFGANTEAFF. CDR3 nucleotides: TGTGCCAGCAGCTTCGGGGCGAACACTGAAGCTTTCTTT. Full variable domain (rest looked up from reference TRBV7-3 and TRBJ1-1): GAGVSQTPSNKVTEKGKYVELRCDPISGHTALYWYRQSLGQGPEFLIYFQGTGAADDSGLPNDRFFAVRPEGSVSTLKIQRTERGDSAVYLCASSFGANTEAFFGQGTRLTVV.

J is TRBJ2-1 and V is TRBV11-2; 13 nucleotides match TRBD2. This CDR3 contains 14 residues. J gave up 8 bases and V 8 bases, and 6 bases lay outside the gene matches. Germline-derived CDR1 and CDR2 are SGHAT and FQNNGV. The CDR3, as DNA: TGTGCCAGCTTTACTAGCGGGAGGGTCCATGAGCAGTTCTTC. This encodes CASFTSGRVHEQFF.

The chain employs TRBV19 and TRBJ1-1, with D unclear. Per the germline V gene, CDR1 is LNHDA and CDR2 is SQIVND (reference sequence). The CDR3 runs 15 residues. V was shortened by 4 bases and J by 1 base, with 13 bases between the two germline ends. The CDR3, as DNA: TGTGCCAGTAGTACCCTCAACATAGGGAACACTGAAGCTTTCTTT. Protein sequence: CASSTLNIGNTEAFF. The full variable domain, completed using reference TRBV19 and TRBJ1-1, is DGGITQSPKYLFRKEGQNVTLSCEQNLNHDAMYWYRQDPGQGLRLIYYSQIVNDFQKGDIAEGYSVSREKKESFPLTVTSAQKNPTAFYLCASSTLNIGNTEAFFGQGTRLTVV.

A word on this clone: This specimen includes other DNA sequences encoding the same CDR3. The chain carries TRBV4-1 and TRBJ1-1, with D perhaps TRBD1 (5 bases). Germline V gene data show CDR1 as MGHRA and CDR2 as YSYEKL. CDR3 length equals 13 residues. V was trimmed by 3 bases and J by 1 base, leaving 6 bases between them. The CDR3, as DNA: TGCGCCAGCAGCCAGGGGGGGAACACTGAAGCTTTCTTT. Amino acid sequence: CASSQGGNTEAFF.

The J gene is TRBJ2-3, the V gene TRBV6-2 or TRBV6-3; D remains ambiguous. Germline values: CDR1 MNHEY, CDR2 SVGEGT. The CDR3 has 16 residues. Trimming pared 0 bases from V and 6 bases from J, leaving 16 bases between. CDR3 DNA: TGTGCCAGCAGTTACTCGAGGCCTCCCGCTGCGGATACGCAGTATTTT. Its protein is CASSYSRPPAADTQYF.

This rearrangement joins TRBV6-2 or TRBV6-3 to TRBJ2-1; maybe TRBD2 (6 bases). Deletions cut 0 bases from V and 13 bases from J, with 16 bases between. This CDR3 has 14 residues. Germline V gives CDR1 MNHEY, CDR2 SVGEGT. The CDR3 nucleotides read TGTGCCAGCAGTTACTCCGGAATATCCGGGACTCAGTTCTTC. Residues: CASSYSGISGTQFF.

The rearrangement links TRBV2 to TRBJ1-3, with D hard to call. V was trimmed by 6 bases and J by 1 base, leaving 4 bases between them. Germline-derived CDR1 and CDR2 are SNHLY and FYNNEI. CDR3 length equals 12 residues. CDR3 sequence (DNA): TGTGCCAGCAGGATATCTGGAAACACCATATATTTT. This encodes CASRISGNTIYF.

The chain links TRBV6-5 to TRBJ2-1; TRBD2 matches 14 bases. Trimming took 7 bases from V and 8 from J; bases not matched to a gene: 7. The CDR3 runs to 15 residues. Germline loops: CDR1 MNHEY, CDR2 SVGAGI. The chain's CDR3 is CASMRGTSGGDEQFF. Written as DNA, the CDR3 is TGTGCCAGCATGAGGGGGACTAGCGGGGGCGATGAGCAGTTCTTC.

The chain couples TRBV19 to TRBJ1-1, with D possibly TRBD1 on 5 matching bases. The CDR3 is made up of 17 amino acids. Trimming removed 4 bases at V and 2 bases at J, with 20 bases between. Germline loops: CDR1 LNHDA, CDR2 SQIVND (reference sequence). CDR3 DNA: TGTGCCAGTAGTAAACTGCAGGGCCAATTTTACAACACTGAAGCTTTCTTT. It codes for CASSKLQGQFYNTEAFF.

The gene calls are TRBV6-2 or TRBV6-3 and TRBJ2-2; the match to TRBD1 covers 7 bases. Germline CDR1 and CDR2: MNHEY and SVGEGT. V gave up 6 bases and J gave up 9 bases; unmatched junction bases: 7. The CDR3 is 13 residues long. The CDR3 sequence is CASSRDRARELFF. In DNA, the CDR3 is TGTGCCAGCAGCCGTGACAGGGCCCGGGAGCTGTTTTTT.

The V gene is TRBV4-3, the J gene TRBJ2-7, with unresolved D. Trimming shortened V by 3 bases and J by 1 base, and 7 bases separated the two germline ends. The germline CDR1 and CDR2 sequences are LGHNA and YSLEER. There are 13 residues in the CDR3. Here the CDR3 DNA reads TGCGCCAGCAGCCACGGCGGATCCTACGAGCAGTACTTC. It encodes CASSHGGSYEQYF.

This chain joins TRBV5-5 and TRBJ2-7; TRBD1 matches at 7 bases. Germline V lookup: CDR1 SGHKS, CDR2 YYEKEE (reference sequence). Trimming took 4 bases from V and 0 from J; bases not matched to a gene: 10. CDR3 length: 16 residues. The CDR3 reads CASSLQGTPVSYEQYF. In DNA, the CDR3 is TGTGCCAGCAGCCTACAGGGGACACCCGTCTCCTACGAGCAGTACTTC.

V is TRBV3-1 (or the pseudogene TRBV3-2) and J is TRBJ1-1, with D maybe TRBD1 (5 bases). The germline CDR1 and CDR2 sequences are LGHDT and YNNKEL (reference sequence). There are 15 residues in the CDR3. The V end lost 4 bases, the J end lost 2 bases, and 14 bases lay between the germline ends. CDR3 sequence reads: CASSPRQTVNTEAFF. As DNA, the CDR3 is TGTGCCAGCAGCCCTCGACAGACAGTCAACACTGAAGCTTTCTTT.

The chain couples TRBV27 to TRBJ2-2; 8 bases agree with TRBD2. The CDR3 is 15 amino acids. The germline CDR1 and CDR2 sequences are MNHEY and SMNVEV (reference sequence). The J segment lost 4 bases and the V segment lost 3 bases, leaving 4 bases of the junction unmatched. CDR3 nucleotide sequence: TGTGCCAGCAGTTTTACGGGAGGGTTCACCGGGGAGCTGTTTTTT. Protein sequence: CASSFTGGFTGELFF.

This chain uses TRBV7-9 with TRBJ1-1; D is uncertain. Deletions cut 6 bases from V and 1 base from J, with 12 bases between. Germline V lookup: CDR1 SEHNR, CDR2 FQNEAQ (reference sequence). The CDR3 has 14 residues. CDR3 sequence reads: CASSTEIGNTEAFF. The CDR3 nucleotides are TGTGCCAGCAGTACGGAGATCGGGAACACTGAAGCTTTCTTT.

This clone was seen only once. V and J are TRBV18 and TRBJ2-2, with 7 positions matching TRBD1. This CDR3 region has 17 residues. Per the germline V gene, CDR1 is KGHSH and CDR2 is LQKENI. V shed 3 bases, J shed 5 bases, and the junction held 12 bases outside the gene matches. The CDR3 is CASSPERTGLVTGELFF. CDR3 DNA sequence: TGTGCCAGCTCACCGGAGCGGACAGGTCTAGTGACCGGGGAGCTGTTTTTT.

The V gene is TRBV28, the J gene TRBJ1-2, with 9 bases that match TRBD1. Germline V gives CDR1 MDHEN, CDR2 SYDVKM. V gave up 6 bases and J gave up 8 bases; unmatched junction bases: 7. CDR3 length: 13 residues. Here the CDR3 reads CASSWDRARGYTF. CDR3 DNA: TGTGCCAGCAGCTGGGACAGGGCGAGGGGCTACACCTTC.

The J gene is TRBJ1-2, the V gene TRBV6-5, with D maybe TRBD1 (6 bases). This CDR3 has 14 residues. Germline V gives CDR1 MNHEY, CDR2 SVGAGI. The V end lost 5 bases, the J end lost 3 bases, and 13 bases lay between the germline ends. The CDR3: CASSRTDKDYGYTF. In DNA form, the CDR3 reads TGTGCCAGCAGTAGGACAGATAAAGACTATGGCTACACCTTC.

The rearrangement uses TRBV4-3 and TRBJ1-5; D is possibly TRBD1 (5 bases). CDR1 is LGHNA and CDR2 is YSLEER in the germline V gene. The CDR3 spans 15 residues. The V gene lost 0 bases and the J gene lost 8 bases, with 14 bases spanning the gap. This chain's CDR3 is CASSQEGLTGEPQHF. The DNA of the CDR3 is TGCGCCAGCAGCCAAGAGGGACTTACGGGTGAGCCCCAGCATTTT.

J is TRBJ2-1 and V is TRBV29-1; D could derive from TRBD1 or TRBD2 (5 bases each). The CDR3 sequence is 14 residues long. V was trimmed by 1 base and J by 6 bases, leaving 13 bases between them. Per germline, CDR1 SQVTM and CDR2 ANQGSEA. This CDR3 reads CSVEGMGTGNEQFF. The CDR3 DNA is TGCAGCGTTGAAGGTATGGGGACGGGCAATGAGCAGTTCTTC.

The V and J genes are TRBV18 and TRBJ2-3; D may be TRBD2 (5 bases). CDR3 length: 15 amino acids. With 6 bases removed from V and 0 bases from J, the gap between germline ends came to 13 bases. In germline, CDR1 is KGHSH, CDR2 LQKENI. Here the CDR3 reads CASSTTGGSTDTQYF. CDR3 DNA: TGTGCCAGCTCCACCACGGGCGGGAGCACAGATACGCAGTATTTT.

The chain links TRBV5-6 to TRBJ2-1, with 10 bases aligning to TRBD2. Germline V lookup: CDR1 SGHDT, CDR2 YYEEEE. With 1 base clipped from V and 10 bases from J, the junction kept 8 bases outside the gene matches. The CDR3 covers 15 residues. The CDR3 here is CASSLISGGAGEQFF. The CDR3 DNA reads TGTGCCAGCAGCTTGATAAGCGGGGGGGCCGGGGAGCAGTTCTTC.